The subject of this entry is one TCR beta chain. This sample stems from a study of blood T cell repertoires in COVID-19. The wider study: From the United States, Italy and Spain came samples of acute and convalescent COVID-19. Sources were T cells, B-cell-depleted T cells, or PBMCs; the material itself was cDNA or gDNA.

A Seattle source enrolled patients during active infection and followed them longitudinally. In the authors' workflow: Researchers report that nucleated cell counts were estimated from reference gene primer amplification. Repertoires were generated with immunoSEQ multiplex PCR, while TCRdb's copy carries only in-frame clones and drops some. The V and J calls and the clone size are those of that table, but D and trimming were determined from the DNA. The profile covers about 250,000 clones, with around 88% appearing a single time and 6% to 6.5% taken by the ten largest. V was shortened by 6 bases and J by 0 bases, with 12 bases between the two germline ends. The CDR3 has 15 amino acids. Per germline, CDR1 SGHAT and CDR2 FQNNGV.

What was sequenced was peripheral blood. The receptor was isolated from a woman in her 30s with COVID-19, enrolled during active disease. V and J are TRBV11-2 and TRBJ1-5; D is undetermined. The DNA for the CDR3 is TGTGCCAGCAGTCCCGCCAGTTATAGCAATCAGCCCCAGCATTTT. Translating it yields CASSPASYSNQPQHF.